These 15 T cell receptor beta chains were all obtained from the same sample, sequenced in a study of T cell repertoires in cytomegalovirus infection. TCRdb reprocessed the reads via MiXCR and lists one record per CDR3 protein. Of about 460,000 distinct CDR3 sequences in the sample, approximately 10% were seen once. Sequencing used PBMCs. Every receptor here comes from a human donor in good health (CMV status not recorded). Some clones in this sample may be carry-over from other donors' samples.

This clonotype was seen many times. The rearrangement links TRBV7-6 to TRBJ2-7; 7 bases map to TRBD2. There are 16 residues in the CDR3. Germline V CDR1 and CDR2: SGHVS, FNYEAQ. V trimming: 0 bases; J trimming: 2 bases; junction bases outside the gene matches: 7. CDR3 sequence (DNA): TGTGCCAGCAGCTTAGCGGAGGGCGGGAGAGCCTACGAGCAGTACTTC. It specifies CASSLAEGGRAYEQYF.

This clonotype was recorded at least ten times. V is TRBV2 and J is TRBJ2-2; perhaps D is TRBD1 or TRBD2 (5 bases each). Germline V gene lookup returns CDR1 SNHLY and CDR2 FYNNEI. CDR3 length equals 17 residues. Trimming left V 6 bases short and J 0 bases short, with 17 bases between. CDR3 sequence: CASRTPLGTANTGELFF. The DNA for the CDR3 is TGTGCCAGCAGGACCCCTCTAGGGACGGCGAACACCGGGGAGCTGTTTTTT.

This clonotype was observed a few times. V is TRBV23-1 and J is TRBJ1-1, with 7 bases identical to TRBD1. TRBV23-1 is treated as an ORF (open reading frame) with a function not yet certain. V lost 4 bases, J lost 1 base, and 12 bases stayed unmatched. CDR3 length equals 17 residues. Here the CDR3 DNA reads TGCGCCAGCAGTCGACAGGGAGGGAATATTCGGAACACTGAAGCTTTCTTT. Its protein product is CASSRQGGNIRNTEAFF.

This clonotype was counted ten times or more. The chain employs TRBV7-2 and TRBJ2-6; D is possibly TRBD1 or TRBD2 (5 bases each). The V gene lost 4 bases and the J gene lost 0 bases, with 16 bases spanning the gap. Looked up from germline, CDR1 is SGHTA and CDR2 is FQGNSA. There are 18 residues in the CDR3. The CDR3 is CASSSNPGTVSGANVLTF. CDR3 nucleotides: TGTGCCAGCAGCTCAAACCCCGGGACGGTCTCTGGGGCCAACGTCCTGACTTTC. Full variable domain (outside the CDR3, taken from reference TRBV7-2 and TRBJ2-6): GAGVSQSPSNKVTEKGKDVELRCDPISGHTALYWYRQSLGQGLEFLIYFQGNSAPDKSGLPSDRFSAERTGGSVSTLTIQRTQQEDSAVYLCASSSNPGTVSGANVLTFGAGSRLTVL.

At least ten counts were recorded for this clonotype. The chain couples TRBV5-4 to TRBJ2-1, with TRBD2 matching 8 bases. CDR1 SGHNT and CDR2 YYREEE come from the germline V gene (reference sequence). The CDR3 is 15 amino acids. With V trimmed by 5 bases and J by 4 bases, 8 bases remained unmatched. The chain's CDR3 is CASSAAGGLYNEQFF. Here the CDR3 DNA reads TGTGCCAGCAGTGCGGCGGGAGGCCTTTACAATGAGCAGTTCTTC.

This clonotype has a count of ten or more. This chain connects TRBV28 to TRBJ1-5; TRBD1 matches at 8 bases. Germline trimming cut 6 bases from V and 4 bases from J; bases unmatched to any gene: 8. CDR1 is MDHEN and CDR2 is SYDVKM in the germline V gene. CDR3 size: 15 residues. The CDR3 region is CASSIQGGANQPQHF. The DNA of the CDR3 is TGTGCCAGCAGCATACAGGGGGGTGCAAATCAGCCCCAGCATTTT.

The genes are TRBV11-2 and TRBJ2-1; no clear D. The V end was cut by 5 bases, the J end by 7 bases, with 21 bases between. The CDR3 is 16 amino acids. From germline, CDR1 is SGHAT and CDR2 FQNNGV. The CDR3 spells CASSLMDGLSVNEQFF. CDR3 DNA: TGTGCCAGCAGCCTCATGGACGGGTTGAGCGTTAATGAGCAGTTCTTC.

A few counts support this clonotype. The rearrangement joins TRBV20-1 to TRBJ2-5; TRBD1 or TRBD2 may be the D gene (5 bases each). Trimming removed 2 bases from V and 5 bases from J, with 21 bases in between. Germline V CDR1 and CDR2: DFQATT, SNEGSKA (reference sequence). This CDR3 spans 16 amino acids. This chain's CDR3 is CSARSVNLGRAETQYF. For the CDR3, the DNA is TGCAGTGCTAGATCCGTGAACCTGGGACGTGCTGAGACCCAGTACTTC.

This clonotype showed up many times. The rearrangement joins TRBV7-6 to TRBJ2-1; TRBD2 matches 10 bases. The length of the CDR3 is 17 residues. Germline V gene lookup returns CDR1 SGHVS and CDR2 FNYEAQ. After removal of 5 bases from V and 0 bases from J, the junction contained 7 bases not matched to a gene. The CDR3 reads CASSAASSGSSYNEQFF. The CDR3 nucleotides are TGTGCCAGCAGCGCAGCTTCTAGCGGGAGCTCCTACAATGAGCAGTTCTTC.

This clonotype was recorded a few times. This chain joins TRBV5-1 and TRBJ1-6; TRBD1 might be the D (6 bases). The V end was cut by 0 bases, the J end by 11 bases, with 6 bases between. This CDR3 has 12 amino acids. From germline, CDR1 is SGHRS and CDR2 YFSETQ. CDR3 sequence reads: CASSLEGAPLHF. The CDR3 DNA reads as TGCGCCAGCAGCTTGGAGGGGGCACCCCTCCACTTT.

The sample holds a few counts of this clonotype. The V and J genes are TRBV9 and TRBJ2-7, with TRBD1 matching over 9 bases. The V gene's germline CDR1 is SGDLS and CDR2 YYNGEE. The length of the CDR3 is 16 residues. V lost 3 bases and J lost 5; bases outside the gene matches: 12. CDR3 residues: CASSAGIGTGLDEQYF. In nucleotides, the CDR3 is TGTGCCAGCAGCGCGGGGATTGGGACAGGGTTGGACGAGCAGTACTTC.

This clonotype was observed many times. CDR3 region: CAGQGAVGYTF. The CDR3 region has the DNA TGTGCCGGACAGGGGGCGGTCGGCTACACCTTC. This chain joins TRBV28 and TRBJ1-2; 11 bases align to TRBD1. The CDR3 is 11 residues long. Germline V lookup: CDR1 MDHEN, CDR2 SYDVKM. The ends lost 11 bases at V and 8 bases at J; junction bases unmatched: 4.

In this sample, this clonotype turned up a few times. J is TRBJ1-4 and V is TRBV25-1, with D possibly matching TRBD1 (5 bases). Germline V gene lookup returns CDR1 MGHDK and CDR2 SYGVNS. The germline V and J ends were trimmed by 3 bases and 8 bases, with 16 bases remaining between them. The CDR3 consists of 15 residues. The CDR3, as DNA: TGTGCCAGCAGTGACACCGGGACCTTGGAGGAAAAACTGTTTTTT. It yields the protein CASSDTGTLEEKLFF.

This clonotype was counted many times. The chain carries TRBV7-9 and TRBJ2-1; D is ambiguous. Germline assignment: CDR1 SEHNR and CDR2 FQNEAQ (reference sequence). V was clipped by 6 bases and J by 8 bases, with 11 bases between them. The CDR3 covers 12 residues. The CDR3 DNA reads TGTGCCAGCAGAAGGGCCGAGGATGAGCAGTTCTTC. The encoded protein is CASRRAEDEQFF.

The V call is TRBV10-3, the J call TRBJ2-1, with TRBD2 matching 7 bases. Germline-derived CDR1 and CDR2 are ENHRY and SYGVKD. The junction had 10 bases not matched to a gene; V was cut back by 7 bases and J by 4 bases. This CDR3 spans 15 amino acids. In nucleotides, the CDR3 is TGTGCCATCAATCCAGGGTCGGGAGGTTACAATGAGCAGTTCTTC. Its protein product is CAINPGSGGYNEQFF.